The sample holds a few counts of the clone carrying this TCR beta chain. Antigen: not known. Treatment indicated: roughly 10-day PBMC culture with coronavirus spike peptide pools or control peptides (ViraFEST assay). The data derive from a study of vaccination and CD4 T cells after COVID-19. As for the study in general: A CEFX pool, an HIV-1 Nef pool, or else no peptide went into the control cultures.

An Oncomine TCR Beta short-read assay was used to sequence the DNA from cultured CD4+ T cells. TCRdb reanalysed the PCR reads using MiXCR and keeps one entry per CDR3 protein. Among more than 9,500 distinct CDR3 sequences, 65% to 80% were seen once, and the ten largest hold under 13%. The sample was CD4+ T cells from blood, cultured in vitro. This clonotype was obtained from a human donor who had recovered from COVID-19.

This CDR3 is CASRTTGGALETQYF. CDR3 in DNA: TGCGCCAGCAGAACGACAGGGGGCGCTTTAGAGACCCAGTACTTC. This chain joins TRBV5-1 and TRBJ2-5, with TRBD1 identical over 10 bases. CDR1 is SGHRS, CDR2 YFSETQ, per germline. The CDR3 is made up of 15 amino acids. J lost 4 bases, V lost 5 bases, and 8 bases had no gene match.